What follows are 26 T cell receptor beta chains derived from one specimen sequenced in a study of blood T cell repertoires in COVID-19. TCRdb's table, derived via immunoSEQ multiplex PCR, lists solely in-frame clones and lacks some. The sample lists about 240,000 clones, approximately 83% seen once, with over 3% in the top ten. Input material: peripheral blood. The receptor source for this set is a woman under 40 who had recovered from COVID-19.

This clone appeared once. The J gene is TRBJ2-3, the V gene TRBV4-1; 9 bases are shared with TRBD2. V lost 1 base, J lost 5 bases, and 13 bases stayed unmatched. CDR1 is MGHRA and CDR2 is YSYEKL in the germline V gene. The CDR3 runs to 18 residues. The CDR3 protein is CASSQGGLRGGLGDTQYF. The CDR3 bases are TGCGCCAGCAGCCAAGGGGGGCTGCGGGGGGGCCTCGGAGATACGCAGTATTTT.

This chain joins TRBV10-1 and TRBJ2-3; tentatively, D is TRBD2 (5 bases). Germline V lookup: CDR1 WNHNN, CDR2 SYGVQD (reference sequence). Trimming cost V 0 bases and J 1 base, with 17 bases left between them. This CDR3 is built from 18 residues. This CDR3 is CASSESRPGFGGTDTQYF. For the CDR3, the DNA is TGCGCCAGCAGTGAGTCGAGGCCGGGGTTTGGGGGCACAGATACGCAGTATTTT.

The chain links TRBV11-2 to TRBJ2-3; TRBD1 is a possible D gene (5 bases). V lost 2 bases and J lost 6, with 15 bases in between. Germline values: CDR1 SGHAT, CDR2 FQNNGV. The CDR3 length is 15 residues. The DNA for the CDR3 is TGTGCCAGCAGCTTACTTTCGACAGTCCCTGATACGCAGTATTTT. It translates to CASSLLSTVPDTQYF. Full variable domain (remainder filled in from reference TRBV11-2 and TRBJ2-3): EAGVAQSPRYKIIEKRQSVAFWCNPISGHATLYWYQQILGQGPKLLIQFQNNGVVDDSQLPKDRFSAERLKGVDSTLKIQPAKLEDSAVYLCASSLLSTVPDTQYFGPGTRLTVL.

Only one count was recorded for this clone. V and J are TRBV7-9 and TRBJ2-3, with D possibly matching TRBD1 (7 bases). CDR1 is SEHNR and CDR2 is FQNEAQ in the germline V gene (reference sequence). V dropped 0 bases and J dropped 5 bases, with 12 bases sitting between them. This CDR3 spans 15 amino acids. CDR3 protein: CASSLAGGGIDTQYF. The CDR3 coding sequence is TGTGCCAGCAGCTTAGCAGGGGGCGGGATAGATACGCAGTATTTT.

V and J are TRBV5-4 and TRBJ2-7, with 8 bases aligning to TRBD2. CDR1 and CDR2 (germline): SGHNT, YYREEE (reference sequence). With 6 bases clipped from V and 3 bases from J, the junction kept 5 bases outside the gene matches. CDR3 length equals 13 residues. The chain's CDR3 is CASKPGLGYEQYF. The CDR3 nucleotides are TGTGCCAGCAAACCGGGACTAGGCTACGAGCAGTACTTC. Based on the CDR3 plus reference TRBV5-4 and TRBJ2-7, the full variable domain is ETGVTQSPTHLIKTRGQQVTLRCSSQSGHNTVSWYQQALGQGPQFIFQYYREEENGRGNFPPRFSGLQFPNYSSELNVNALELDDSALYLCASKPGLGYEQYFGPGTRLTVT.

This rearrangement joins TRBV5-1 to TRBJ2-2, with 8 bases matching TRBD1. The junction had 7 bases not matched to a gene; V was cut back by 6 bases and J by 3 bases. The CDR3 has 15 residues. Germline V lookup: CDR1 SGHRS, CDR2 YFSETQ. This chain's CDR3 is CASTRQGSDTGELFF. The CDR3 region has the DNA TGCGCCAGCACCCGACAGGGGTCGGACACCGGGGAGCTGTTTTTT.

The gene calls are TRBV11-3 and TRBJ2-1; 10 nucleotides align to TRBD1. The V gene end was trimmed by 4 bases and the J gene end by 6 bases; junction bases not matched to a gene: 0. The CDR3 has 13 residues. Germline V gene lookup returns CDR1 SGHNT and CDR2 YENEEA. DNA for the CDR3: TGTGCCAGCAGCTGGGACAGGGGCAATGAGCAGTTCTTC. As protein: CASSWDRGNEQFF.

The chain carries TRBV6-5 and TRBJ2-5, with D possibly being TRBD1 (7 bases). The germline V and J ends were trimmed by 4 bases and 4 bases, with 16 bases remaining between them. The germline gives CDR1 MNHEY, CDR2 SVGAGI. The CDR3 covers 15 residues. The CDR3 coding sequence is TGTGCCAGCAGTTCTTCCGGGACAGCGGGAGAGACCCAGTACTTC. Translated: CASSSSGTAGETQYF.

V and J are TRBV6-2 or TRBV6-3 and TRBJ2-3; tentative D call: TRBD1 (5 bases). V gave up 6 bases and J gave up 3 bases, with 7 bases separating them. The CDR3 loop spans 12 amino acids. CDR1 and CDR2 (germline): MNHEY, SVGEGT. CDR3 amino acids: CASSSGTDTQYF. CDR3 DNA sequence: TGTGCCAGCAGCTCAGGGACAGATACGCAGTATTTT.

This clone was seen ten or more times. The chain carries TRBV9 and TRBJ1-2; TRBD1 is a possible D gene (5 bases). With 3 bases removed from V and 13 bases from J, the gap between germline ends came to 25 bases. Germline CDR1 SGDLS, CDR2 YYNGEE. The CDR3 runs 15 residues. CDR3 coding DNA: TGTGCCAGCAGCGGGGCCGGGGGAGATCTTCGGATGGTCACCTTC. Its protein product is CASSGAGGDLRMVTF.

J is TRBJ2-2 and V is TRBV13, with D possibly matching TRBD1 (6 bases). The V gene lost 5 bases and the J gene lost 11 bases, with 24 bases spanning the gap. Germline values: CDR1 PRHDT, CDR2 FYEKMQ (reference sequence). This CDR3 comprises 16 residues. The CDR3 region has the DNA TGTGCCAGCAGCCCAGTCAGGGGAAAGCGCCTCGGTGAGCTGTTTTTT. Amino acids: CASSPVRGKRLGELFF.

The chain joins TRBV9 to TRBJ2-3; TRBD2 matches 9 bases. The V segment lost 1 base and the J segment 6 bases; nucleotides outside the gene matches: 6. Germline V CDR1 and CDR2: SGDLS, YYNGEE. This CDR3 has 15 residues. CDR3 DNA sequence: TGTGCCAGCAGCGTAAGCGGGGGGCGTACGGATACGCAGTATTTT. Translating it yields CASSVSGGRTDTQYF.

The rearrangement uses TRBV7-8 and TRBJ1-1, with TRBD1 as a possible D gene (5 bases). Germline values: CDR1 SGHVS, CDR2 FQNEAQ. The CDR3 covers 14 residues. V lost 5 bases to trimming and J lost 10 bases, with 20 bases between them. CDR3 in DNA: TGTGCCAGCAGCCTCGGCGGGGAGAGTGGGGGAGCTTTCTTT. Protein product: CASSLGGESGGAFF.

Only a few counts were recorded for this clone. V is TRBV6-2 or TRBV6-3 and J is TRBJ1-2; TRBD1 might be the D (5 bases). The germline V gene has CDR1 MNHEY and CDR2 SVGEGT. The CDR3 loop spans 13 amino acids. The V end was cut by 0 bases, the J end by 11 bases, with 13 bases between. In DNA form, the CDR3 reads TGTGCCAGCAGTTACTCTTACAGGTTGGAGTACACCTTC. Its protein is CASSYSYRLEYTF.

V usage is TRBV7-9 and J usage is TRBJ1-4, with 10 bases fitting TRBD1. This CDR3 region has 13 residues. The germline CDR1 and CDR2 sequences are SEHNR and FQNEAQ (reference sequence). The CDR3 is CAMTGGGNEKLFF. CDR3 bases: TGTGCAATGACAGGGGGCGGGAATGAAAAACTGTTTTTT.

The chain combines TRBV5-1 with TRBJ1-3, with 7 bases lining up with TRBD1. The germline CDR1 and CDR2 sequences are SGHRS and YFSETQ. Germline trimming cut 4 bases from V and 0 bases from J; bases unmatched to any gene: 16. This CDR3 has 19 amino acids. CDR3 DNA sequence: TGCGCCAGCAGCGTTCGAGGACAGGTGCCTCCAACCTCTGGAAACACCATATATTTT. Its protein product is CASSVRGQVPPTSGNTIYF.

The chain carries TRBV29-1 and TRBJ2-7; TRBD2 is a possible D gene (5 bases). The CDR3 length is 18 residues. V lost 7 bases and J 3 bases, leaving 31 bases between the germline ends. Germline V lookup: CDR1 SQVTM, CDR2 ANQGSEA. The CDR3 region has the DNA TGCAGCGCCTTAGGCGGAGAGGTACCGGGAAAACCATACTACGAGCAGTACTTC. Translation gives CSALGGEVPGKPYYEQYF.

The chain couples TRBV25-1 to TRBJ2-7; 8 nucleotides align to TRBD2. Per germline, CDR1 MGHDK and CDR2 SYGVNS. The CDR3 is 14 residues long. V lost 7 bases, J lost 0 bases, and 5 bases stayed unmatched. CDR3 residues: CASTSSGRSYEQYF. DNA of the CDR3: TGTGCCAGCACCTCTAGCGGGCGCTCCTACGAGCAGTACTTC.

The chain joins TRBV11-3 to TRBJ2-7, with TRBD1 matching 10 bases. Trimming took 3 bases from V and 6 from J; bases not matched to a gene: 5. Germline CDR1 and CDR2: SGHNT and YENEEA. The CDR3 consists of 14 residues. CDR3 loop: CASSLGTGDGEQYF. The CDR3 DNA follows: TGTGCCAGCAGCTTGGGGACAGGGGATGGCGAGCAGTACTTC.

This CDR3 reads CASSPGTQETQYF. DNA for the CDR3: TGTGCCAGCAGCCCCGGGACTCAAGAGACCCAGTACTTC. The rearrangement uses TRBV11-2 and TRBJ2-5, with TRBD2 as a possible D gene (6 bases). In germline, CDR1 is SGHAT, CDR2 FQNNGV. V lost 5 bases to trimming and J lost 2 bases, with 9 bases between them. There are 13 residues in the CDR3.

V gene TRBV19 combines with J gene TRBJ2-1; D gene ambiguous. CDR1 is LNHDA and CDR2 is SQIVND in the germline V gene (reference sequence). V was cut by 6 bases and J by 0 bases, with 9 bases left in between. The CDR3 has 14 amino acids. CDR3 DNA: TGTGCCAGTAGAATGTCCCTCTCCTACAATGAGCAGTTCTTC. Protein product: CASRMSLSYNEQFF.

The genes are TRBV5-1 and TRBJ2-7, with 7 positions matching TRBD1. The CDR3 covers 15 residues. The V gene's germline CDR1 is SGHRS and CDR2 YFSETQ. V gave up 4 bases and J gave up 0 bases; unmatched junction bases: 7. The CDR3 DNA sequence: TGCGCCAGCAGCAACCGGGACAGCTACTCCTACGAGCAGTACTTC. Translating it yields CASSNRDSYSYEQYF.

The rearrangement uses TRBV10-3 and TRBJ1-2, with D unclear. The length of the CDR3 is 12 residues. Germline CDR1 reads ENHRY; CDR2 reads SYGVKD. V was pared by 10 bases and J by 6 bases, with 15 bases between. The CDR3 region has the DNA TGTGCCACCGCCCAGTCCGGGGATGGCTACACCTTC. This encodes CATAQSGDGYTF.

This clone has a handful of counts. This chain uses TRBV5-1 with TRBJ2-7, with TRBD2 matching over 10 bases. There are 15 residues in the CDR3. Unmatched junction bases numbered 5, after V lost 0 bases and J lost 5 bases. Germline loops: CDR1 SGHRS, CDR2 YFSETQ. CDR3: CASSLALAGVDEQYF. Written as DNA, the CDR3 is TGCGCCAGCAGCTTGGCCCTAGCGGGGGTTGACGAGCAGTACTTC.

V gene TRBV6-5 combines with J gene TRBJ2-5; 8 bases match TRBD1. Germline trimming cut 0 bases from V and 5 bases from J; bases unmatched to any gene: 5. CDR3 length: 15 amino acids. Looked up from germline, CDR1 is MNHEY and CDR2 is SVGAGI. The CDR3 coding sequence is TGTGCCAGCAGTTACTCGCAGGGGGCAAGGGAGACCCAGTACTTC. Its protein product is CASSYSQGARETQYF.

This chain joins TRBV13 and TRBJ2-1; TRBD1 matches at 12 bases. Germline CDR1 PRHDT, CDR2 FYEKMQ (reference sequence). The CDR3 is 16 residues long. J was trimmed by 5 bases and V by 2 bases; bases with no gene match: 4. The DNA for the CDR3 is TGTGCCAGCAGCTTAAGGGGACAGGGGGCGAACAATGAGCAGTTCTTC. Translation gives CASSLRGQGANNEQFF.